This T cell receptor (beta chain) was obtained from a study of shared clonotypes between healthy human individuals. In the original workflow: ImmunoSEQ output held junction-only sequences without quality scores, so filtering differed. The repertoire was sequenced with immunoSEQ multiplex PCR; TCRdb's copy has only in-frame clones and lacks some. V and J calls and clone size are as listed in that table; D and trimming were resolved from the DNA. The table shows about 480,000 clones, with 75% to 85% occurring only once. The specimen sequenced was PBMCs. The receptor comes from a woman aged 40 to 50 in good health. Some clones in this sample may be carry-over from other donors' samples.

The chain's CDR3 is CSVAVASGREQYF. The CDR3 nucleotides read TGCAGCGTTGCCGTGGCTAGCGGTAGGGAGCAGTACTTC. The chain links TRBV29-1 to TRBJ2-7; 7 bases match TRBD2. V shed 4 bases and J 7 bases; nucleotides not matched to a gene: 10. This CDR3 comprises 13 residues. Germline CDR1 SQVTM, CDR2 ANQGSEA.